Each of the 30 T cell receptor beta chains below was sequenced from the same sample in a study of CD8 T cells in Susac syndrome (dated by TCRdb to between 2018 and 2021). Preparation of the library involved the immunoSEQ multiplex PCR assay. RNA was extracted using the RNeasy kit, and roughly 0.5 to 1 microgram was reverse transcribed with random hexamers. The public reads were reanalyzed by TCRdb: fastp trimming at Q25, MiXCR alignment, in-frame beta chains only. Rows are unified per CDR3 protein, each entry keeping the most common DNA and genes. Counted in this sample were about 210,000 distinct CDR3 sequences; 95% of them appeared once. The ten most abundant clones make up 0.085% to 0.095% of the sample. Specimen: CD4+ T cells from PBMCs. These TCRs come from a human donor with multiple sclerosis.

The V and J genes are TRBV12-3 or TRBV12-4 and TRBJ1-1; unclear D gene. Trimming pared 2 bases from V and 1 base from J, leaving 8 bases between. The CDR3 is made up of 14 amino acids. This CDR3 reads CASSLMGRNTEAFF. The DNA for the CDR3 is TGTGCCAGCAGTTTAATGGGCAGGAACACTGAAGCTTTCTTT.

CDR3: CASSVGLRTDTQYF. The DNA of the CDR3 is TGTGCCAGCAGCGTTGGACTTCGCACAGATACGCAGTATTTT. The V gene is TRBV9, the J gene TRBJ2-3, with TRBD2 as a possible D gene (5 bases). Germline values: CDR1 SGDLS, CDR2 YYNGEE. This CDR3 spans 14 amino acids. V was cut by 2 bases and J by 1 base, with 8 bases left in between. Combining the CDR3 with reference TRBV9 and TRBJ2-3 gives the whole variable domain DSGVTQTPKHLITATGQRVTLRCSPRSGDLSVYWYQQSLDQGLQFLIQYYNGEERAKGNILERFSAQQFPDLHSELNLSSLELGDSALYFCASSVGLRTDTQYFGPGTRLTVL.

The chain employs TRBV5-1 and TRBJ2-5; D gene unclear. There are 14 residues in the CDR3. Trimming took 0 bases from V and 3 from J, leaving 9 bases between them. The germline gives CDR1 SGHRS, CDR2 YFSETQ. CDR3 protein: CASSLGAMKETQYF. The DNA for the CDR3 is TGCGCCAGCAGCTTGGGGGCAATGAAAGAGACCCAGTACTTC.

The chain joins TRBV25-1 to TRBJ2-7; 9 bases agree with TRBD2. V lost 4 bases and J lost 7; bases outside the gene matches: 8. This CDR3 contains 14 residues. Germline V gene lookup returns CDR1 MGHDK and CDR2 SYGVNS. DNA of the CDR3: TGTGCCAGCAGTGCTAGCGGGGCGCGAGGGGAGCAGTACTTC. This encodes CASSASGARGEQYF.

This sequence joins TRBV14 and TRBJ1-2; D remains unclear. V lost 2 bases to trimming and J lost 5 bases, with 18 bases between them. In germline, CDR1 is SGHDN, CDR2 FVKESK. The CDR3 extends over 16 amino acids. The CDR3 loop reads CASSQYLGKASYGYTF. As DNA, the CDR3 is TGTGCCAGCAGCCAATATTTGGGGAAGGCGAGTTATGGCTACACCTTC.

The V call is TRBV6-1, the J call TRBJ1-2, with TRBD1 matching over 10 bases. The germline V gene encodes CDR1 MNHNS and CDR2 SASEGT. This CDR3 spans 15 amino acids. The V segment lost 5 bases and the J segment 7 bases; nucleotides outside the gene matches: 10. The CDR3 region is CASSRPGTGVTGYTF. CDR3 in DNA: TGTGCCAGCAGTAGACCCGGGACAGGGGTAACTGGCTACACCTTC.

V is TRBV11-2 and J is TRBJ2-1, with a weak D call TRBD1 (6 bases). Germline V gene data show CDR1 as SGHAT and CDR2 as FQNNGV. The V and J ends lost 5 bases and 0 bases respectively, with 11 bases between them. The CDR3 extends over 15 amino acids. CDR3 in DNA: TGTGCCAGCAGCCTCCAGGGGAGCTCCTACAATGAGCAGTTCTTC. It codes for CASSLQGSSYNEQFF. Full variable domain (remainder filled in from reference TRBV11-2 and TRBJ2-1): EAGVAQSPRYKIIEKRQSVAFWCNPISGHATLYWYQQILGQGPKLLIQFQNNGVVDDSQLPKDRFSAERLKGVDSTLKIQPAKLEDSAVYLCASSLQGSSYNEQFFGPGTRLTVL.

This chain joins TRBV5-4 and TRBJ2-3; D remains ambiguous. The germline CDR1 and CDR2 sequences are SGHNT and YYREEE (reference sequence). The ends were cut back, 0 bases at V and 0 bases at J, with 8 bases in the middle. The length of the CDR3 is 15 residues. The CDR3 bases are TGTGCCAGCAGCTTGGCTACAGCTAGCACAGATACGCAGTATTTT. It encodes CASSLATASTDTQYF.

The V and J genes are TRBV7-9 and TRBJ2-5, with 7 bases that match TRBD2. Germline CDR1 reads SEHNR; CDR2 reads FQNEAQ (reference sequence). With 5 bases clipped from V and 2 bases from J, the junction kept 5 bases outside the gene matches. The CDR3 is made up of 14 amino acids. The DNA of the CDR3 is TGTGCCAGCAGCCGGGGGAGGGAGCAAGAGACCCAGTACTTC. Protein sequence: CASSRGREQETQYF.

The chain employs TRBV27 and TRBJ1-1; D may be TRBD1 (5 bases). The CDR3 sequence is 13 residues long. Deletions cut 6 bases from V and 3 bases from J, with 11 bases between. Looked up from germline, CDR1 is MNHEY and CDR2 is SMNVEV (reference sequence). CDR3 in DNA: TGTGCCAGCAGAAGCGCAGGGTACACTGAAGCTTTCTTT. This encodes CASRSAGYTEAFF.

This clonotype was recorded only once. The chain joins TRBV6-1 to TRBJ2-7; perhaps TRBD2 as D (6 bases). CDR1 is MNHNS, CDR2 SASEGT, per germline. CDR3 length: 13 amino acids. Trimming stripped 6 bases from V and 5 bases from J, with 14 bases between. As DNA, the CDR3 is TGTGCCAGCAGGGAGGGAGTACTTCACGAGCAGTACTTC. This translates into CASREGVLHEQYF.

The rearrangement joins TRBV20-1 to TRBJ1-2; D not certain. V dropped 3 bases and J dropped 0 bases, with 8 bases sitting between them. The CDR3 has 13 amino acids. Germline values: CDR1 DFQATT, CDR2 SNEGSKA (reference sequence). The CDR3 is CSARKGPNYGYTF. CDR3 nucleotide sequence: TGCAGTGCTAGGAAAGGTCCTAACTATGGCTACACCTTC.

This clonotype was detected once. The chain links TRBV6-1 to TRBJ1-2; D is ambiguous. The CDR3 covers 13 residues. Trimming shortened V by 3 bases and J by 4 bases, and 9 bases separated the two germline ends. Germline CDR1 MNHNS, CDR2 SASEGT. In DNA form, the CDR3 reads TGTGCCAGCAGTGACCGGAATGGCTATGGCTACACCTTC. This encodes CASSDRNGYGYTF.

V is TRBV4-1 and J is TRBJ2-3; the D gene is possibly TRBD2 (6 bases). With 4 bases removed from V and 6 bases from J, the gap between germline ends came to 20 bases. There are 16 residues in the CDR3. The germline V gene has CDR1 MGHRA and CDR2 YSYEKL. The CDR3 nucleotides read TGCGCCAGCAGCCTCGGGACTCCCCGTGGGAAGGATACGCAGTATTTT. Translating gives CASSLGTPRGKDTQYF.

The rearrangement uses TRBV5-1 and TRBJ2-3, with 8 bases aligning to TRBD1. CDR3 size: 16 residues. V was pared by 2 bases and J by 0 bases, with 5 bases of the junction left unmatched. Germline V CDR1 and CDR2: SGHRS, YFSETQ. CDR3 bases: TGCGCCAGCAGCTTCCCCGGGACAGGAAGCACAGATACGCAGTATTTT. Translation gives CASSFPGTGSTDTQYF.

The gene calls are TRBV10-3 and TRBJ1-4, with unresolved D. Between the trimmed V and J ends, which lost 3 bases and 3 bases, there was a span of 5 bases. CDR1 is ENHRY, CDR2 SYGVKD, per germline. This CDR3 has 13 residues. CDR3 sequence (DNA): TGTGCCATCAGTGACCCTCCTAATGAAAAACTGTTTTTT. Protein sequence: CAISDPPNEKLFF.

The rearrangement joins TRBV20-1 to TRBJ2-4, with 8 bases aligning to TRBD1. The CDR3 sequence is 16 residues long. Unmatched junction bases numbered 5, after V lost 0 bases and J lost 1 base. Per the germline V gene, CDR1 is DFQATT and CDR2 is SNEGSKA (reference sequence). As DNA, the CDR3 is TGCAGTGCTAGAGACCAGGGGGCGCGGGCCAAAAACATTCAGTACTTC. Translating gives CSARDQGARAKNIQYF.

The chain carries TRBV19 and TRBJ1-5; 7 bases agree with TRBD1. CDR3 size: 15 residues. Germline-derived CDR1 and CDR2 are LNHDA and SQIVND (reference sequence). The trim removed 6 bases at V and 3 bases at J, leaving 8 bases unmatched. The CDR3 region is CASRLGTANNQPQHF. DNA of the CDR3: TGTGCCAGTAGGTTAGGGACAGCCAACAATCAGCCCCAGCATTTT.

This sequence joins TRBV5-6 and TRBJ2-1; the match to TRBD2 covers 8 bases. The CDR3 sequence is 15 residues long. Germline CDR1 reads SGHDT; CDR2 reads YYEEEE. V was clipped by 2 bases and J by 5 bases; unmatched bases: 6. The CDR3 nucleotides are TGTGCCAGCAGCTTCCTTAGCGGGGCCAACAATGAGCAGTTCTTC. Protein sequence: CASSFLSGANNEQFF.

V and J are TRBV29-1 and TRBJ2-2; tentative D call: TRBD1 (6 bases). The V end lost 2 bases, the J end lost 4 bases, and 8 bases lay between the germline ends. This CDR3 has 13 amino acids. Looked up from germline, CDR1 is SQVTM and CDR2 is ANQGSEA. In DNA form, the CDR3 reads TGCAGCGTTGAATGGACAGCCACCGGGGAGCTGTTTTTT. Protein sequence: CSVEWTATGELFF.

The chain joins TRBV18 to TRBJ2-1; D gene ambiguous. Between the trimmed V and J ends, which lost 0 bases and 7 bases, there was a span of 13 bases. The germline CDR1 and CDR2 sequences are KGHSH and LQKENI. The length of the CDR3 is 15 residues. The CDR3, as DNA: TGTGCCAGCTCACCACCGGGCTTCGACTTTAATGAGCAGTTCTTC. As protein: CASSPPGFDFNEQFF.

The chain uses TRBV19 and TRBJ2-7; TRBD2 matches 11 bases. The CDR3 runs 15 residues. V was clipped by 5 bases and J by 4 bases; unmatched bases: 7. Per the germline V gene, CDR1 is LNHDA and CDR2 is SQIVND (reference sequence). This chain's CDR3 is CASSFRLAGKYEQYF. CDR3 in DNA: TGTGCCAGTAGTTTTCGACTAGCGGGGAAATACGAGCAGTACTTC.

This sequence joins TRBV3-1 and TRBJ2-3, with D possibly being TRBD2 (6 bases). The CDR3 is 15 amino acids. V was shortened by 4 bases and J by 2 bases, with 13 bases between the two germline ends. Germline V gene lookup returns CDR1 LGHDT and CDR2 YNNKEL (reference sequence). CDR3: CASSRREFPTDTQYF. CDR3 coding DNA: TGTGCCAGCAGCCGTCGGGAGTTCCCCACAGATACGCAGTATTTT.

The J gene is TRBJ2-1, the V gene TRBV14; 14 nucleotides align to TRBD2. Trimming took 5 bases from V and 6 from J; bases not matched to a gene: 6. CDR3 length: 16 amino acids. The germline gives CDR1 SGHDN, CDR2 FVKESK. The CDR3 loop reads CASSARGTSGSNEQFF. Written as DNA, the CDR3 is TGTGCCAGCAGCGCTCGCGGGACTAGCGGGAGCAATGAGCAGTTCTTC.

V gene TRBV11-2 combines with J gene TRBJ2-5; D not resolved. This CDR3 has 11 amino acids. CDR1 and CDR2 from the germline V gene are SGHAT and FQNNGV. Trimming removed 3 bases from V and 6 bases from J, with 5 bases in between. The CDR3 loop is CASSFSKTQYF. CDR3 DNA sequence: TGTGCCAGCAGCTTTTCGAAGACCCAGTACTTC.

In this sample, this clonotype turned up a few times. CDR3 DNA: TGCGCCAGCAGTCTCCCCCGGGGGAATTCACCCCTCCACTTT. It is translated as CASSLPRGNSPLHF. The chain joins TRBV23-1 to TRBJ1-6, with TRBD1 as a possible D gene (5 bases). TRBV23-1 is designated an ORF whose function remains uncertain. This CDR3 comprises 14 residues. V gave up 4 bases and J gave up 7 bases, with 11 bases separating them.

The rearrangement links TRBV30 to TRBJ2-1; D unclear. CDR3 length: 12 residues. Per the germline V gene, CDR1 is GTSNPN and CDR2 is SVGIG (reference sequence). V was pared by 0 bases and J by 9 bases, with 9 bases between. CDR3 sequence: CAWSVLGIEQFF. Written as DNA, the CDR3 is TGTGCCTGGAGTGTTTTGGGAATTGAGCAGTTCTTC.

V and J are TRBV20-1 and TRBJ1-6, with 9 bases fitting TRBD1. Germline V gene data show CDR1 as DFQATT and CDR2 as SNEGSKA (reference sequence). The CDR3 length is 17 residues. Losses at the gene ends were 1 base for V and 9 bases for J; bases not matched to a gene: 13. The DNA of the CDR3 is TGCAGTGCTAGAGGATTAACGGGACAGGGAGGTAGTTCACCCCTCCACTTT. Residues: CSARGLTGQGGSSPLHF.

The rearrangement joins TRBV3-1 to TRBJ2-5, with 8 bases aligning to TRBD1. The CDR3 sequence is 15 residues long. Germline V lookup: CDR1 LGHDT, CDR2 YNNKEL (reference sequence). The V gene end was trimmed by 1 base and the J gene end by 4 bases; junction bases not matched to a gene: 5. The CDR3 protein is CASSQVAGGVETQYF. DNA of the CDR3: TGTGCCAGCAGCCAAGTGGCAGGGGGCGTAGAGACCCAGTACTTC.

The CDR3 loop is CATSRGGVGATQYF. CDR3 bases: TGTGCCACCAGCAGAGGAGGGGTCGGTGCTACGCAGTATTTT. This chain links TRBV15 with TRBJ2-3; D possibly uses TRBD1 or TRBD2 (5 bases each). Germline loops: CDR1 LNHNV, CDR2 YYDKDF (reference sequence). V gave up 1 base and J gave up 8 bases, with 13 bases separating them. This CDR3 is 14 amino acids long.